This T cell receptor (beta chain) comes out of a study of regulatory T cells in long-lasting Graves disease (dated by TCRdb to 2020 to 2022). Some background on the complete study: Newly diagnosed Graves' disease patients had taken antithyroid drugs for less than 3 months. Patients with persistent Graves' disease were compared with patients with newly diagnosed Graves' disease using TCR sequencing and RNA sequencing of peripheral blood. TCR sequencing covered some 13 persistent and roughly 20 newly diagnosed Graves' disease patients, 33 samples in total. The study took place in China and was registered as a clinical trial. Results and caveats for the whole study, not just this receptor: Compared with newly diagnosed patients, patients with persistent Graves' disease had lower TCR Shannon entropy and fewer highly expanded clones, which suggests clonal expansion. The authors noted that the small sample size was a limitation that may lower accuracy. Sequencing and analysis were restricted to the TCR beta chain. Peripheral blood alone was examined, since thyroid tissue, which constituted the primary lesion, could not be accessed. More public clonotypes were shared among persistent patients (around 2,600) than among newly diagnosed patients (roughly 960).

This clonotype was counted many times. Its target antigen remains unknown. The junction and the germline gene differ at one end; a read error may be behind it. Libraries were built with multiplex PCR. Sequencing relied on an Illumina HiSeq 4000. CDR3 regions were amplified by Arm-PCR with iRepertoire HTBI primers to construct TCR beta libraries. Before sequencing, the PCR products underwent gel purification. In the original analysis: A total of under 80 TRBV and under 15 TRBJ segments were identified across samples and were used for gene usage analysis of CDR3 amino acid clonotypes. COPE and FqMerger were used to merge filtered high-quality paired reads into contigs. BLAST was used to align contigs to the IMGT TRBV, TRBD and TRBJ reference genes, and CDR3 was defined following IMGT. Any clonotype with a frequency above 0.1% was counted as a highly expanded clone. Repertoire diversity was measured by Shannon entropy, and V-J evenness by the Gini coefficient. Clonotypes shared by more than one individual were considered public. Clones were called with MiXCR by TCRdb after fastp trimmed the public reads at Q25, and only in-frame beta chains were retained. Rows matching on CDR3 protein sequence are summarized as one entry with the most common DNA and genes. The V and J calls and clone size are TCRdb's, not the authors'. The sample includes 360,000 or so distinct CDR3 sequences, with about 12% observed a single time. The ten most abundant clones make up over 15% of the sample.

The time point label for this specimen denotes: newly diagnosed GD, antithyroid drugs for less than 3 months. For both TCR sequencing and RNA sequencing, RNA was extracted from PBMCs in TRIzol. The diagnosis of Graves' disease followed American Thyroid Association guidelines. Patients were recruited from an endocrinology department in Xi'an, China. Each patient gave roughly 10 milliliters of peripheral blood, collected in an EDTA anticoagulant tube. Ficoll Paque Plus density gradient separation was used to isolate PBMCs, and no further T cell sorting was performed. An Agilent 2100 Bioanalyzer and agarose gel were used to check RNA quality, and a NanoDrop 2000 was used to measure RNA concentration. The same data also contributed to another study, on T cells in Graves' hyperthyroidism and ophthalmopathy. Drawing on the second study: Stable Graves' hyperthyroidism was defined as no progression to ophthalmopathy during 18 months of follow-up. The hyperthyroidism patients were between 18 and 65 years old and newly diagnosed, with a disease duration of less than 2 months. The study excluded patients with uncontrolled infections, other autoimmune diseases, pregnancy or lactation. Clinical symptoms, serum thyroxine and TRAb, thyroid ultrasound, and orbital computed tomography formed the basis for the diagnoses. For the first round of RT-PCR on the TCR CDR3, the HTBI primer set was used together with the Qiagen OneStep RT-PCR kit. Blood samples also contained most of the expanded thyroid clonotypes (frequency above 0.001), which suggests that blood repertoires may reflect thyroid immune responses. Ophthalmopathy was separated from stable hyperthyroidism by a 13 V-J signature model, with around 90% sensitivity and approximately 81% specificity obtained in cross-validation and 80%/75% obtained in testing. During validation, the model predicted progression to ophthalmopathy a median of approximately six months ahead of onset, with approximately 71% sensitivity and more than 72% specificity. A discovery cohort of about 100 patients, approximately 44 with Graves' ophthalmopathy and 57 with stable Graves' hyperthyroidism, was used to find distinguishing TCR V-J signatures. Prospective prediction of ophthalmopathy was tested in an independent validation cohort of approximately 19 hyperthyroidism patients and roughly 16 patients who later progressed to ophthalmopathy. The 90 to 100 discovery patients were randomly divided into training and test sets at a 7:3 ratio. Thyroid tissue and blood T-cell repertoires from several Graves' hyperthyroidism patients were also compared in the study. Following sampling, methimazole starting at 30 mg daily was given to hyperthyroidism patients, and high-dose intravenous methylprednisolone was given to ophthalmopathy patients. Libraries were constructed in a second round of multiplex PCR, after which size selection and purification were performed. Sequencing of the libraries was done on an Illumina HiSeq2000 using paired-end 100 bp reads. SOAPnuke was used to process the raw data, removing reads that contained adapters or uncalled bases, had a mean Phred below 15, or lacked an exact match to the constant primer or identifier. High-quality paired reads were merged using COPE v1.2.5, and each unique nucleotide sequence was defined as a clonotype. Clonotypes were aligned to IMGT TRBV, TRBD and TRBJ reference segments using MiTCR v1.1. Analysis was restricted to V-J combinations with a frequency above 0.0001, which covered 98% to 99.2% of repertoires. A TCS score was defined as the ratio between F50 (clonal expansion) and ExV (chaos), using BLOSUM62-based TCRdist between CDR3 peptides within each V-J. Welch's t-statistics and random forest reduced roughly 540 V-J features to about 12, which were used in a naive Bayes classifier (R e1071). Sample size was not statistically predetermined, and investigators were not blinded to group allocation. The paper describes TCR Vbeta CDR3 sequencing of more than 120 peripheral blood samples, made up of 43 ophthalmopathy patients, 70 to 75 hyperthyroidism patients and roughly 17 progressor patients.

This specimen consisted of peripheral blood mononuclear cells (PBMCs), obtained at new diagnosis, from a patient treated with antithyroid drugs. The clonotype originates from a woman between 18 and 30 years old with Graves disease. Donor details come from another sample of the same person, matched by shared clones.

The nucleotide sequence reads as follows: TGTGCCAGCAGTTTAGGACAGACTGGTGGCTACACCTTC. The translation is CASSLGQTGGYTF. This sequence uses TRBV7-9 and TRBJ1-2; TRBD1 is possibly the D segment (6 matching bases). From the cysteine through the phenylalanine, the CDR3 covers 13 amino acids. Only the CDR3 portion is preserved as DNA: 39 bases, with reading frame beginning at the first base. From a lookup of the germline V gene (reference sequence), CDR1 and CDR2 are SEHNR and FQNEAQ.